A selection of T cell receptor beta chains follows, all from one sample in a study of blood T cell repertoires in COVID-19. The repertoire was sequenced with immunoSEQ multiplex PCR; TCRdb's copy has only in-frame clones and lacks some. The sample has more than 200,000 clones; around four fifths are singletons. The sequenced sample was peripheral blood. The receptors stem from a man aged 55 to 70 with acute or convalescent COVID-19. CDR3s include the opening cysteine and the closing phenylalanine or tryptophan. A D gene is named only where the DNA matches it firmly. Part of the rows lack a size; the others show once, few, many or a class for expanded clones.

j_call	d_call	clone_size	v_call	cdr3_aa	cdr3_nt
TRBJ2-7	.	.	TRBV12-3/TRBV12-4	CASRTSAAYEQYF	TGTGCCAGCAGGACCAGTGCGGCCTACGAGCAGTACTTC
TRBJ1-4	.	once	TRBV12-3/TRBV12-4	CASSFRLNEKLFF	TGTGCCAGCAGTTTTCGTCTTAATGAAAAACTGTTTTTT
TRBJ1-3	TRBD1	.	TRBV7-6	CASSLADRGLGNTIYF	TGTGCCAGCAGCTTAGCCGACAGGGGTCTGGGAAACACCATATATTTT
TRBJ1-2	TRBD1	.	TRBV19	CASSAGTGNGYTF	TGTGCCAGTAGTGCTGGGACAGGGAATGGCTACACCTTC
TRBJ1-2	TRBD1	.	TRBV30	CAWSSGTGDGYTF	TGTGCCTGGAGCTCCGGGACAGGTGATGGCTACACCTTC
TRBJ1-1	.	.	TRBV2	CASSFSRTPGGNTEAFF	TGTGCCAGCAGTTTTTCACGGACCCCCGGAGGAAACACTGAAGCTTTCTTT
TRBJ2-3	.	once	TRBV5-4	CASSLLAGAFTDTQYF	TGTGCCAGCAGCTTGTTGGCGGGGGCCTTTACAGATACGCAGTATTTT
TRBJ2-5	.	.	TRBV7-9	CASSLEVLSRPGTQYF	TGTGCCAGCAGCTTAGAAGTCTTGTCCCGCCCGGGGACCCAGTACTTC
TRBJ2-3	TRBD1	.	TRBV7-6	CASSLEGGQGGTDTQYF	TGTGCCAGCAGCTTAGAGGGGGGACAGGGGGGCACAGATACGCAGTATTTT
TRBJ1-5	TRBD1	.	TRBV4-1	CASSPGQGGLGNQPQHF	TGCGCCAGCAGCCCCGGACAGGGTGGTCTGGGCAATCAGCCCCAGCATTTT
TRBJ1-2	.	.	TRBV3-1/TRBV3-2	CASSQATAYGYTF	TGTGCCAGCAGCCAAGCGACAGCCTATGGCTACACCTTC
TRBJ2-7	TRBD1	.	TRBV7-6	CASSAYPRTGHYEQYF	TGTGCCAGCAGCGCGTACCCGAGGACAGGCCACTACGAGCAGTACTTC
TRBJ1-2	.	.	TRBV7-2	CASSLDSRNYGYTF	TGTGCCAGCAGCTTGGACAGCCGGAACTATGGCTACACCTTC
TRBJ2-7	.	.	TRBV18	CASSPSDSYEQYF	TGTGCCAGCTCCCCCTCCGACAGCTACGAGCAGTACTTC
TRBJ2-2	TRBD2	.	TRBV7-9	CASSRAGGTGELFF	TGTGCCAGCAGCCGAGCGGGGGGTACCGGGGAGCTGTTTTTT
TRBJ1-3	TRBD1	.	TRBV18	CASSPWTGHLSGNTIYF	TGTGCCAGCTCACCTTGGACAGGGCACCTCTCTGGAAACACCATATATTTT
TRBJ1-2	TRBD1	few	TRBV7-2	CASSVTGTGSYGYTF	TGTGCCAGCAGCGTAACCGGGACAGGGAGCTATGGCTACACCTTC
TRBJ2-1	TRBD2	.	TRBV29-1	CSVSSGGYNEQFF	TGCAGCGTGTCTAGCGGGGGGTATAATGAGCAGTTCTTC
TRBJ2-7	TRBD2	.	TRBV3-1/TRBV3-2	CASSQDTGTSGRANEQYF	TGTGCCAGCAGCCAAGATACTGGGACTAGCGGGAGGGCAAACGAGCAGTACTTC
TRBJ2-6	.	.	TRBV19	CASSAGTSGANVLTF	TGTGCCAGTAGTGCCGGGACATCTGGGGCCAACGTCCTGACTTTC
TRBJ1-1	.	.	TRBV7-2	CASTPRSGTEAFF	TGTGCCAGCACCCCCCGCTCAGGGACAGAAGCTTTCTTT
TRBJ2-1	TRBD1	.	TRBV3-1/TRBV3-2	CASSQAGQYNEQFF	TGTGCCAGCAGCCAAGCGGGACAGTACAATGAGCAGTTCTTC
TRBJ2-5	.	.	TRBV5-5	CASSLYFMGGAGETQYF	TGTGCCAGCAGCTTGTACTTCATGGGGGGGGCCGGTGAGACCCAGTACTTC
TRBJ2-7	TRBD2	.	TRBV7-8	CASSLVSSGGYEQYF	TGTGCCAGCAGCTTAGTGTCTAGCGGGGGCTACGAGCAGTACTTC
TRBJ2-3	TRBD1	.	TRBV6-6	CASSSRQGSSGTQYF	TGTGCCAGCAGTTCCCGACAGGGATCTAGTGGTACGCAGTATTTT
TRBJ2-7	TRBD1	.	TRBV2	CASRTGERQYF	TGTGCCAGCAGGACAGGGGAAAGGCAGTACTTC
TRBJ2-2	.	once	TRBV4-3	CASSQDAGRSGELFF	TGCGCCAGCAGCCAAGATGCAGGGCGATCCGGGGAGCTGTTTTTT
TRBJ1-3	.	once	TRBV6-5	CASSSPVSSGNTIYF	TGTGCCAGCAGTTCTCCCGTGAGCTCTGGAAACACCATATATTTT
TRBJ2-7	TRBD2	.	TRBV6-5	CASSPTSGGVYEQYF	TGTGCCAGCAGCCCCACTAGCGGGGGGGTATACGAGCAGTACTTC
TRBJ2-3	.	.	TRBV27	CASTTGRSTDTQYF	TGTGCCAGCACTACGGGGAGAAGCACAGATACGCAGTATTTT
TRBJ2-2	TRBD2	.	TRBV27	CASSLQAGGGTGELFF	TGTGCCAGCAGTTTACAAGCGGGAGGGGGCACCGGGGAGCTGTTTTTT
TRBJ1-1	.	.	TRBV18	CASSPLPGEGMNTEAFF	TGTGCCAGCTCACCATTGCCAGGGGAGGGAATGAACACTGAAGCTTTCTTT
TRBJ2-5	TRBD2	.	TRBV5-3	CARSFRAGAGETQYF	TGTGCCAGAAGCTTCAGAGCGGGGGCCGGGGAGACCCAGTACTTC
TRBJ1-6	.	.	TRBV6-6	CASSPGTAYNSPLHF	TGTGCCAGCAGTCCCGGGACTGCTTATAATTCACCCCTCCACTTT
TRBJ1-2	TRBD1	.	TRBV29-1	CSVEVGTGRYGYTF	TGCAGCGTTGAAGTGGGGACAGGGCGCTATGGCTACACCTTC
TRBJ1-6	.	.	TRBV4-3	CASSQGGGDNSPLHF	TGCGCCAGCAGCCAAGGGGGAGGGGATAATTCACCCCTCCACTTT
TRBJ2-1	TRBD2	once	TRBV7-9	CASSFFRLADYNEQFF	TGTGCCAGCAGCTTTTTTAGACTAGCGGACTACAATGAGCAGTTCTTC
TRBJ1-2	.	.	TRBV9	CASSAQGSSGYTF	TGTGCCAGCAGCGCGCAGGGGTCGAGCGGCTACACCTTC
TRBJ1-3	.	.	TRBV13	CASSLVDSSGNTIYF	TGTGCCAGCAGCTTAGTTGACAGCTCTGGAAACACCATATATTTT
TRBJ2-7	.	few	TRBV5-6	CASSLARWEQYF	TGTGCCAGCAGCTTGGCTCGGTGGGAGCAGTACTTC
TRBJ1-2	.	.	TRBV7-9	CASSLSLDTYGYTF	TGTGCCAGCAGCCTCTCCCTCGACACCTATGGCTACACCTTC
TRBJ1-1	TRBD1	.	TRBV19	CASMDPGGRWDTEAFF	TGTGCCAGCATGGATCCAGGGGGGAGGTGGGACACTGAAGCTTTCTTT
TRBJ2-6	.	.	TRBV7-8	CASSFRAVQGNSGANVLTF	TGTGCCAGCAGCTTCCGAGCGGTTCAGGGGAACTCTGGGGCCAACGTCCTGACTTTC
TRBJ2-1	.	.	TRBV21-1	CASSKVTSGGGNEQFF	TGTGCCAGCAGCAAAGTCACTAGCGGGGGCGGCAATGAGCAGTTCTTC
TRBJ1-2	.	.	TRBV27	CASSTRWGSNGYTF	TGTGCCAGCAGTACCCGGTGGGGCTCAAATGGCTACACCTTC
TRBJ2-7	.	.	TRBV6-5	CASSYSRSGPDEQYF	TGTGCCAGCAGTTACTCGAGATCAGGGCCGGACGAGCAGTACTTC
TRBJ1-5	.	.	TRBV27	CASSGDLGGYSNQPQHF	TGTGCCAGCAGTGGAGATTTAGGGGGTTATAGCAATCAGCCCCAGCATTTT
TRBJ2-5	TRBD2	.	TRBV2	CASSVYERGKYF	TGTGCCAGCAGTGTATATGAGCGGGGGAAGTACTTC
TRBJ1-6	TRBD1	.	TRBV27	CASSLTGDNSPLHF	TGTGCCAGCAGTTTAACAGGGGACAATTCACCCCTCCACTTT
TRBJ2-3	.	.	TRBV2	CASSVSGASTDTQYF	TGTGCCAGCAGTGTGAGCGGTGCTAGCACAGATACGCAGTATTTT
TRBJ2-5	.	.	TRBV10-2	CASRVGGSPGETQYF	TGCGCCAGCAGAGTTGGGGGGTCCCCGGGAGAGACCCAGTACTTC
TRBJ2-7	.	.	TRBV21-1	CASSHQRRLRGSYEQYF	TGTGCCAGCAGCCACCAGAGAAGGTTAAGGGGGTCCTACGAGCAGTACTTC
TRBJ1-2	.	.	TRBV29-1	CSITDIEYGYTF	TGCAGCATTACAGACATTGAGTATGGCTACACCTTC
TRBJ2-2	.	.	TRBV27	CASRLGANTGELFF	TGTGCCAGCAGACTTGGAGCGAACACCGGGGAGCTGTTTTTT
TRBJ2-2	.	.	TRBV24-1	CATSDSTRGRTNTGELFF	TGTGCCACCAGTGATTCTACCCGCGGCCGGACGAACACCGGGGAGCTGTTTTTT
TRBJ2-3	.	.	TRBV7-8	CASSHGLALTDTQYF	TGTGCCAGCAGCCACGGACTGGCCCTCACAGATACGCAGTATTTT
TRBJ2-2	.	.	TRBV9	CASSVLLGAGELFF	TGTGCCAGCAGCGTTTTACTAGGAGCCGGGGAGCTGTTTTTT
TRBJ2-3	TRBD2	.	TRBV7-9	CASSQPHTPGLHTDTQYF	TGTGCCAGCAGCCAACCCCACACCCCGGGACTACACACAGATACGCAGTATTTT
TRBJ1-2	.	once	TRBV10-3	CAISDRGSNYGYTF	TGTGCCATCAGTGACAGGGGTTCTAACTATGGCTACACCTTC